The next 24 T cell receptor beta chains were all read from a single sample in a study of T cell responses to AZD1222 COVID-19 vaccine. The protocol was immunoSEQ multiplex PCR, while the TCRdb copy is restricted to in-frame clones and leaves out a portion. Of about 160,000 clones listed, roughly nine tenths are singletons. The source was peripheral blood, collected on day 0 of AZD1222 vaccination. The receptors originated from an adult in good health.

J is TRBJ2-3 and V is TRBV5-1, with a tentative D call TRBD1 (6 bases). The CDR3 totals 15 residues. The germline V gene encodes CDR1 SGHRS and CDR2 YFSETQ. Trimming removed 6 bases at V and 0 bases at J, with 14 bases between. The DNA of the CDR3 is TGCGCCAGCAACCTAAGGGGGAGTAGCACAGATACGCAGTATTTT. It specifies CASNLRGSSTDTQYF.

The CDR3: CASTEGPSTDTQYF. DNA for the CDR3: TGTGCCAGCACGGAGGGGCCCTCCACAGATACGCAGTATTTT. The chain carries TRBV2 and TRBJ2-3, with D perhaps matching TRBD2 (6 bases). CDR1 SNHLY and CDR2 FYNNEI come from the germline V gene. Trimming shortened V by 7 bases and J by 2 bases, and 13 bases separated the two germline ends. CDR3 length: 14 residues.

V gene TRBV6-5 combines with J gene TRBJ1-1; D remains ambiguous. Germline CDR1 and CDR2: MNHEY and SVGAGI. The CDR3 totals 12 residues. Trimming left V 6 bases short and J 1 base short, with 6 bases between. CDR3: CASRRGNTEAFF. The CDR3 nucleotides are TGTGCCAGCAGGAGAGGGAACACTGAAGCTTTCTTT.

This rearrangement joins TRBV14 to TRBJ2-4, with D uncertain. The CDR3 has 14 amino acids. V lost 1 base, J lost 5 bases, and 9 bases lay in between. Germline lookup yields CDR1 SGHDN and CDR2 FVKESK. The CDR3 nucleotides are TGTGCCAGCAGCCAAGTTAGGGTCGAAAACATTCAGTACTTC. Protein product: CASSQVRVENIQYF.

This chain uses TRBV7-2 with TRBJ2-7; 8 bases are a match to TRBD1. V lost 5 bases and J lost 0; bases outside the gene matches: 3. Germline V gene sequence: CDR1 SGHTA, CDR2 FQGNSA. The CDR3 extends over 14 amino acids. The CDR3 sequence is CASSPDRVSYEQYF. In DNA form, the CDR3 reads TGTGCCAGCAGCCCGGACAGGGTCTCCTACGAGCAGTACTTC.

Regarding this clone: The germline gene is not matched at one end of the junction; a read error may be the cause. The genes are TRBV2 and TRBJ2-7; D may be TRBD2 (6 bases). The CDR3 sequence is 11 residues long. Germline loops: CDR1 SNHLY, CDR2 FYNNEI. This CDR3 reads CASSVTRDILF. DNA for the CDR3: TGTGCCAGCAGTGTGACTAGAGACATTTTGTTC.

This sequence joins TRBV4-2 and TRBJ1-2, with 7 nucleotides matching TRBD1. This CDR3 is 13 amino acids long. Unmatched junction bases numbered 7, after V lost 4 bases and J lost 8 bases. The germline gives CDR1 LGHNA, CDR2 YNFKEQ. In DNA form, the CDR3 reads TGTGCCAGCAGCCGAACAGGGGCCTTAGGCTACACCTTC. It codes for CASSRTGALGYTF.

The chain has TRBV9 and TRBJ2-1; 9 bases line up with TRBD2. The CDR3 is 15 amino acids. V trimming: 1 base; J trimming: 3 bases; junction bases outside the gene matches: 2. The germline V gene encodes CDR1 SGDLS and CDR2 YYNGEE. DNA for the CDR3: TGTGCCAGCAGCGTACGACTAGCGGACTACAATGAGCAGTTCTTC. Translation: CASSVRLADYNEQFF.

Regarding this clone: The junction does not match germline at one end; this may be a read error. The gene calls are TRBV9 and TRBJ2-7, with D perhaps TRBD2 (7 bases). CDR3 length: 15 residues. Germline-derived CDR1 and CDR2 are SGDLS and YYNGEE. Here the CDR3 DNA reads TGTCCCAGCAGTGGAGGGGGGGCAGGGATCTACGAGCAGTACTTC. Amino acid sequence: CPSSGGGAGIYEQYF. The full variable domain, in which reference TRBV9 and TRBJ2-7 provide the parts outside the CDR3, is DSGVTQTPKHLITATGQRVTLRCSPRSGDLSVYWYQQSLDQGLQFLIQYYNGEERAKGNILERFSAQQFPDLHSELNLSSLELGDSALYFCPSSGGGAGIYEQYFGPGTRLTVT.

V gene TRBV6-5 combines with J gene TRBJ2-7; the D gene is possibly TRBD1 (6 bases). Germline V gives CDR1 MNHEY, CDR2 SVGAGI. The CDR3 spans 13 residues. V was shortened by 6 bases and J by 6 bases, with 15 bases between the two germline ends. This chain's CDR3 is CASRLGARPEQYF. CDR3 coding DNA: TGTGCCAGCAGGTTGGGGGCGCGTCCCGAGCAGTACTTC.

The rearrangement uses TRBV7-8 and TRBJ1-6, with 7 bases fitting TRBD1. V lost 2 bases and J lost 9; bases outside the gene matches: 7. CDR3 length: 15 amino acids. In germline, CDR1 is SGHVS, CDR2 FQNEAQ. For the CDR3, the DNA is TGTGCCAGCAGCTTAAGGGGCAGGGGGAGTTCACCCCTCCACTTT. Its protein product is CASSLRGRGSSPLHF.

The CDR3 region has the DNA TGTGCCAGTAGGGAGACAGGGAACTCCTACGAGCAGTACTTC. This gives the protein CASRETGNSYEQYF. The chain recombines TRBV19 with TRBJ2-7, with 7 nucleotides matching TRBD1. Germline V CDR1 and CDR2: LNHDA, SQIVND (reference sequence). V lost 6 bases to trimming and J lost 0 bases; unmatched junction nucleotides: 5. The CDR3 length is 14 residues.

V gene TRBV5-1 combines with J gene TRBJ1-1; weak D call: TRBD1 (6 bases). Per germline, CDR1 SGHRS and CDR2 YFSETQ. The CDR3 is made up of 17 amino acids. V dropped 5 bases and J dropped 2 bases, with 22 bases sitting between them. For the CDR3, the DNA is TGCGCCAGCAGAGTAAGATTGATGGCAGGGACAAACACTGAAGCTTTCTTT. Protein sequence: CASRVRLMAGTNTEAFF.

V usage is TRBV6-5 and J usage is TRBJ1-2, with D perhaps matching TRBD1 (6 bases). The CDR3 extends over 14 amino acids. V dropped 6 bases and J dropped 0 bases, with 11 bases sitting between them. Germline CDR1 MNHEY, CDR2 SVGAGI. This CDR3 is CASSRTVANYGYTF. The CDR3 DNA reads as TGTGCCAGCAGCCGGACAGTAGCTAACTATGGCTACACCTTC.

The chain employs TRBV7-8 and TRBJ1-5; 7 bases are shared with TRBD1. Germline trimming cut 3 bases from V and 9 bases from J; bases unmatched to any gene: 8. The CDR3 runs 14 residues. CDR1 and CDR2 (germline): SGHVS, FQNEAQ. The CDR3 region is CASSLNTGVSPQHF. CDR3 DNA: TGTGCCAGCAGCTTGAATACAGGGGTCTCGCCCCAGCATTTT.

The CDR3 region is CASSQDPMGTDTQYF. CDR3 nucleotides: TGCGCCAGCAGCCAAGATCCTATGGGCACAGATACGCAGTATTTT. The gene calls are TRBV4-1 and TRBJ2-3; D is undetermined. The V gene lost 0 bases and the J gene lost 1 base, with 8 bases spanning the gap. Germline CDR1 reads MGHRA; CDR2 reads YSYEKL. The CDR3 length is 15 residues.

The chain carries TRBV18 and TRBJ2-7; 10 nucleotides align to TRBD1. V was pared by 6 bases and J by 0 bases, with 5 bases of the junction left unmatched. CDR1 is KGHSH and CDR2 is LQKENI in the germline V gene. The CDR3 spans 15 residues. CDR3 loop: CASSQDRGFSYEQYF. CDR3 DNA sequence: TGTGCCAGCTCGCAGGACAGGGGGTTCTCCTACGAGCAGTACTTC.

The CDR3 protein is CASSQTPLLWGSNQPQHF. The DNA for the CDR3 is TGCGCCAGCAGCCAAACTCCTCTCCTGTGGGGGAGCAATCAGCCCCAGCATTTT. The chain couples TRBV4-1 to TRBJ1-5, with D perhaps matching TRBD1 (5 bases). The germline CDR1 and CDR2 sequences are MGHRA and YSYEKL. V was clipped by 2 bases and J by 1 base, with 18 bases between them. The CDR3 sequence is 18 residues long.

This clone appeared once. This chain uses TRBV7-2 with TRBJ2-7, with 12 bases fitting TRBD2. In germline, CDR1 is SGHTA, CDR2 FQGNSA. V was pared by 2 bases and J by 3 bases, with 5 bases of the junction left unmatched. The CDR3 is 16 amino acids. CDR3 residues: CASSLRASGGGYEQYF. The CDR3 DNA follows: TGTGCCAGCAGCTTACGAGCTAGCGGGGGGGGCTACGAGCAGTACTTC.

The J gene is TRBJ1-1, the V gene TRBV18; D remains ambiguous. Trimming left V 0 bases short and J 4 bases short, with 15 bases between. The CDR3 is made up of 16 amino acids. Per germline, CDR1 KGHSH and CDR2 LQKENI. The CDR3 loop reads CASSPPYGRVVTEAFF. The CDR3 coding sequence is TGTGCCAGCTCACCACCGTATGGGAGGGTGGTCACTGAAGCTTTCTTT.

The chain combines TRBV2 with TRBJ1-4; no clear D. Trimming took 1 base from V and 8 from J, leaving 14 bases between them. The CDR3 runs 15 residues. The germline gives CDR1 SNHLY, CDR2 FYNNEI. The CDR3 here is CASSEVTGSGEKLFF. DNA of the CDR3: TGTGCCAGCAGTGAAGTGACGGGGAGCGGGGAAAAACTGTTTTTT. Full variable domain (missing parts from reference TRBV2 and TRBJ1-4): EPEVTQTPSHQVTQMGQEVILRCVPISNHLYFYWYRQILGQKVEFLVSFYNNEISEKSEIFDDQFSVERPDGSNFTLKIRSTKLEDSAMYFCASSEVTGSGEKLFFGSGTQLSVL.

This sequence joins TRBV28 and TRBJ2-7; TRBD1 might be the D (6 bases). Germline-derived CDR1 and CDR2 are MDHEN and SYDVKM. V was cut by 11 bases and J by 5 bases, with 25 bases left in between. The CDR3 loop spans 15 amino acids. The CDR3 loop is CAVGAAYSTLDEQYF. In DNA form, the CDR3 reads TGTGCCGTGGGGGCCGCCTATTCAACGTTGGACGAGCAGTACTTC.

The chain combines TRBV3-1 (or the pseudogene TRBV3-2) with TRBJ1-2, with D possibly being TRBD1 (6 bases). The germline V gene has CDR1 LGHDT and CDR2 YNNKEL (reference sequence). With 0 bases removed from V and 3 bases from J, the gap between germline ends came to 17 bases. This CDR3 comprises 17 residues. The CDR3 region has the DNA TGTGCCAGCAGCCAAGACCCTCCGGGACACGCTTACTATGGCTACACCTTC. It yields the protein CASSQDPPGHAYYGYTF.

The V gene is TRBV6-1, the J gene TRBJ1-1; D is possibly TRBD1 (6 bases). The germline gives CDR1 MNHNS, CDR2 SASEGT. The CDR3 covers 15 residues. Trimming removed 2 bases from V and 3 bases from J, with 13 bases in between. DNA for the CDR3: TGTGCCAGCAGTGAATTGGGGGCGTCACACACTGAAGCTTTCTTT. This encodes CASSELGASHTEAFF.